This T cell receptor (beta chain) appears in the sequencing data of a study of cytomegalovirus exposure and HLA in healthy donors. Study overall: T cells numbering around 180 million yielded approximately 120 million unique TCR beta sequences in an earlier analysis. Study results and caveats: Among TCR beta chains, those listed as cytomegalovirus-associated numbered about 160. In a later analysis, specific HLA alleles were associated with around 17,000 TCR beta sequences at a 0.05 false discovery rate.

The PCR used 60 Vbeta and 13 Jbeta primers. In the original processing: There were about 86 million unique TCR beta chains by a later count, and about 12 million of them were shared. Produced via immunoSEQ multiplex PCR; TCRdb's table is partial and in-frame only. D and trimming come from the DNA, and the V and J calls and clone size come from that table. Of under 150,000 clones in the sample, more than 70% are singletons; the top ten hold about 6.7%. In its sample, this clone was seen a few times. Antigen unknown. After removal of 3 bases from V and 6 bases from J, the junction contained 9 bases not matched to a gene. This CDR3 spans 15 amino acids. Looked up from germline, CDR1 is SGHRS and CDR2 is YFSETQ.

The sample comprised PBMCs. The chain is built from TRBV5-1 and TRBJ2-1, with TRBD2 identical over 7 bases. This TCR was sampled from a woman in her thirties in good health and CMV-seropositive. The CDR3 DNA reads TGCGCCAGCAGCTCTACGGGGGAGGGTCCCAATGAGCAGTTCTTC. Its protein is CASSSTGEGPNEQFF.